A selection of T cell receptor beta chains follows, all from one sample in a study of T and B cells in COVID-19 patients. Each CDR3 protein gets one entry after TCRdb re-called the multiplex PCR reads with MiXCR. The data contain about 21,000 distinct CDR3 sequences, 30% to 35% of them singletons. The sequencing input was blood. Source of these receptors: a human donor who had recovered from COVID-19. CDR3s include the opening cysteine and the closing phenylalanine or tryptophan. A D gene is named only where the DNA matches it firmly. Size tells how often a clone was seen (once, few, many) or the class of an expanded clone, and some rows leave it out.

V gene	J gene	clone size	D gene	CDR3 DNA	CDR3 protein
TRBV30	TRBJ1-1	-	TRBD1	TGTGCCTGGAGTGTAGTTTGGGACAGGGCGAACACTGAAGCTTTCTTT	CAWSVVWDRANTEAFF
TRBV5-1	TRBJ1-4	-	-	TGCGCCAGCAGCCCATCCGGGACGTCGTATGAAAAACTGTTTTTT	CASSPSGTSYEKLFF
TRBV28	TRBJ2-2	few	-	TGTGCCAGCAGTTTAAGCACCGGGGAGCTGTTTTTT	CASSLSTGELFF
TRBV20-1	TRBJ1-5	-	-	TGCAGTGCTAGAAACCAGCCCAATCAGCCCCAGCATTTT	CSARNQPNQPQHF
TRBV10-3	TRBJ1-6	-	-	TGTGCCATTGGGGAGACAGGTTTCAATTCACCCCTCCACTTT	CAIGETGFNSPLHF
TRBV6-1	TRBJ1-1	-	-	TGTGCCAGCACTGTCGGGATGTCGGACACTGAAGCTTTCTTT	CASTVGMSDTEAFF
TRBV29-1	TRBJ1-3	-	-	TGCAGCGTTTTAATTAGCTCTGGAAACACCATATATTTT	CSVLISSGNTIYF
TRBV18	TRBJ2-1	many	TRBD1	TGTGCCAGCTCACGACTCGGGACAGCTTACAATGAGCAGTTCTTC	CASSRLGTAYNEQFF
TRBV19	TRBJ1-3	many	-	TGTGCCAGCCGAGGGGAGCGCTCTGGAAACACCATATATTTT	CASRGERSGNTIYF
TRBV5-4	TRBJ1-5	-	-	TGTGCCAGCAGTCTGATCGGAAGCAATCAGCCCCAGCATTTT	CASSLIGSNQPQHF
TRBV20-1	TRBJ2-3	-	TRBD2	TGCAGTGCTAGCGGGGGGGCTGTAAATACGCAGTATTTT	CSASGGAVNTQYF
TRBV7-4	TRBJ2-3	medium-sized	-	TGTGCCAGCAGCGACCGGACAAAAGGACCCACAGATACGCAGTATTTT	CASSDRTKGPTDTQYF
TRBV20-1	TRBJ2-1	few	TRBD2	TGCAGTGCTAGAGATCAAAGCGGGAACAATGAGCAGTTCTTC	CSARDQSGNNEQFF
TRBV14	TRBJ2-1	-	-	TGTGCCAGCAGCCAGGACAGTTACAATGAGCAGTTCTTC	CASSQDSYNEQFF
TRBV6-5	TRBJ2-1	medium-sized	-	TGTGCCAGCAGTCTGGGTGAGCAGTTCTTC	CASSLGEQFF
TRBV19	TRBJ1-2	-	-	TGTGCCAGTAGTCAATCTCTGACAGCTACTATCTATGGCTACACCTTC	CASSQSLTATIYGYTF
TRBV5-5	TRBJ2-7	medium-sized	TRBD1	TGTGCCAGCAGCTTCGACCCCGGACAGGCCTACGAGCAGTACTTC	CASSFDPGQAYEQYF
TRBV18	TRBJ2-1	many	-	TGTGCCAGCTCACCGGGACTGGCTGGGCTCGATGAGCAGTTCTTC	CASSPGLAGLDEQFF
TRBV20-1	TRBJ1-5	-	TRBD1	TGCAGTGCTAGAGCGGAGGGGGCAGGTTATCAGCCCCAGCATTTT	CSARAEGAGYQPQHF
TRBV19	TRBJ1-1	-	-	TGTGCCAGTAGTATTGTTGGGGGTAGCGGACGGACGAACACTGAAGCTTTCTTT	CASSIVGGSGRTNTEAFF
TRBV6-5	TRBJ2-1	-	-	TGTGCCAGCAGCCTTCTGGACCGTAATGAGCAGTTCTTC	CASSLLDRNEQFF
TRBV18	TRBJ2-1	many	TRBD2	TGTGCCAGCTCACGCAACTCGGGGGGGGCAGATGAGCAGTTCTTC	CASSRNSGGADEQFF
TRBV11-3	TRBJ2-7	few	TRBD1	TGTGCCAGCAGCTTTTCGCCGGCGCGACAGGGGCATTACGAGCAGTACTTC	CASSFSPARQGHYEQYF